This T cell receptor beta chain emerged from a study of blood T cell repertoires in COVID-19. In the source study's methods: Nucleated cell number was recorded as an estimate derived from reference gene primer amplification. Assay used: immunoSEQ multiplex PCR; TCRdb lists only in-frame clones, some missing. V and J calls and clone size are given by that table; D and trimming were obtained from the DNA. The sample carries about 240,000 clones, approximately 82% recorded once. The length of the CDR3 is 15 residues. CDR1 and CDR2 (germline): KGHSH, LQKENI. The V segment lost 2 bases and the J segment 3 bases; nucleotides outside the gene matches: 4.

The chain employs TRBV18 and TRBJ2-7, with 10 nucleotides matching TRBD1. This receptor was taken from a woman between 18 and 30 years old with acute or convalescent COVID-19. The sample taken for sequencing was peripheral blood. The CDR3 sequence is CASSPFGTGDYEQYF. DNA of the CDR3: TGTGCCAGCTCACCATTCGGGACAGGGGACTACGAGCAGTACTTC.